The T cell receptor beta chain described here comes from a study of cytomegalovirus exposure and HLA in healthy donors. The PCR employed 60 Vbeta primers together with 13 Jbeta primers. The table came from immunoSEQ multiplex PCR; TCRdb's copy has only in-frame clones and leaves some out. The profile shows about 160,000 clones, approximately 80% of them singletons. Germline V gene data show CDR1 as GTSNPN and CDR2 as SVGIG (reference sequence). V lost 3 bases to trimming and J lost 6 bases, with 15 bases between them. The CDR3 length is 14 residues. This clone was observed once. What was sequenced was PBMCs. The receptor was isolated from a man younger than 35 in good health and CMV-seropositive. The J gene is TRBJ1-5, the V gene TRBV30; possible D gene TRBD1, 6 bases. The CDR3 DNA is TGTGCCTGGAGCCCACAGGGTCTGGGTCAGCCCCAGCATTTT. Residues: CAWSPQGLGQPQHF.